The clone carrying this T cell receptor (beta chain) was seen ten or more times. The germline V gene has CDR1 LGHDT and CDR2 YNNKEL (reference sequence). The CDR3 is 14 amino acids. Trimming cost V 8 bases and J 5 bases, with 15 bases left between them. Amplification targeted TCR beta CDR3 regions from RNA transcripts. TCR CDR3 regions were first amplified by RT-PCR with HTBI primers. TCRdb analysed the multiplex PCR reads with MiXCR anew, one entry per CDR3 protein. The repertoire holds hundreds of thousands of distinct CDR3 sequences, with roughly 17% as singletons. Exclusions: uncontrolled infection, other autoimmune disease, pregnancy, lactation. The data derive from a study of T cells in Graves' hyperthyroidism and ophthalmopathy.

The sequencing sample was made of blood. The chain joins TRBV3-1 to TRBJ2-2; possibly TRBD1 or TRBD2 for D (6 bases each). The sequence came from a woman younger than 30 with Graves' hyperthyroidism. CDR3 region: CASEGGFGTGELFF. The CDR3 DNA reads TGTGCCAGCGAGGGGGGCTTCGGGACCGGGGAGCTGTTTTTT.